This TCR beta chain was profiled in a study of T cell responses to AZD1222 COVID-19 vaccine. Assay used: immunoSEQ multiplex PCR; TCRdb lists only in-frame clones, some missing. This table has about 110,000 clones, nearly 90% appearing once. The V gene's germline CDR1 is SGDLS and CDR2 YYNGEE. The CDR3 consists of 16 residues. After removal of 1 base from V and 6 bases from J, the junction contained 9 bases not matched to a gene. The study pooled second doses at about 4 or about 12 weeks. This receptor was identified in an adult who received the AZD1222 COVID-19 vaccine. V and J are TRBV9 and TRBJ2-3, with 9 bases aligning to TRBD2. This sample comprised peripheral blood, obtained 28 days after the second AZD1222 dose. DNA of the CDR3: TGTGCCAGCAGCGTACGGGTAGCGGGGGCCGCCGATACGCAGTATTTT. It specifies CASSVRVAGAADTQYF.